What follows is one TCR beta chain and its context. As yet, its antigen is unknown. The assay ran at deep level. Generated by immunoSEQ multiplex PCR, the TCRdb table keeps only in-frame clones and is missing some. The sample has roughly 2.2 million clones, roughly 92% seen once. CDR3 length: 17 residues. The V end lost 5 bases, the J end lost 0 bases, and 17 bases lay between the germline ends. The germline gives CDR1 LNHDA, CDR2 SQIVND (reference sequence). The sample is drawn from a study of shared clonotypes between healthy human individuals. Findings of the study overall: Sequencing of the sorted subsets was shown by rarefaction to be incomplete despite large depth. Across subsets, estimated richness was generally greater for naive than for memory populations.

This receptor was taken from a man between 18 and 29 years old in good health. Some clones in this sample may be carry-over from other donors' samples. The V call is TRBV19, the J call TRBJ1-5; D not resolved. Sequencing was done on a sample of naive CD4+ T cells from PBMCs. The subset here: CD45RA+ positively selected. The CDR3 coding sequence is TGTGCCAGTAGTGGGCCCACAGCCCGTTATAGCAATCAGCCCCAGCATTTT. Amino acid sequence: CASSGPTARYSNQPQHF.